These T cell receptor beta chains were read from a single sample in a study of CXCR3-negative and CXCR3-positive naive CD8 T cells. After re-calling the 5' RACE reads, TCRdb lists one entry per CDR3 protein, DNA absent. The clone table shows 150,000 to 170,000 distinct CDR3 sequences, with the ten largest holding about 0.44%. The sequencing input was naive CXCR3+ CD8+ T cells from blood. These receptors originate from a human donor in good health. Some clones in this sample may be carry-over from other donors' samples. Both conserved end residues are part of each CDR3.

TRBJ2-1 | TRBV6-2/TRBV6-3 | CASFTAHNEQFF
TRBJ1-4 | TRBV25-1 | CASSGDGANEKLFF
TRBJ2-1 | TRBV13 | CASSLFQFADEQFF
TRBJ2-1 | TRBV19 | CASSTMTGKYSYNEQFF
TRBJ2-5 | TRBV19 | CASMSRGLQETQYF
TRBJ2-1 | TRBV12-3/TRBV12-4 | CASSLGQNVYEQFF
TRBJ1-5 | TRBV6-5 | CASSPETGNQPQHF
TRBJ2-3 | TRBV7-3 | CASSLTLRGRTDTQYF
TRBJ2-7 | TRBV28 | CASSSLSSGGSYEQYF
TRBJ2-1 | TRBV11-2 | CAGSSLAGPLYNEQFF
TRBJ1-1 | TRBV4-1 | CASSQGNRINTEAFF
TRBJ2-1 | TRBV5-1 | CASSLDTRTGDPSYNEQFF
TRBJ2-7 | TRBV10-3 | CAISVWDKSAYEQYF
TRBJ2-1 | TRBV7-8 | CASSPVGTSKIEQFF
TRBJ1-1 | TRBV29-1 | CSVEGFRDSNTEAFF
TRBJ1-1 | TRBV27 | CASTPTGVATEAFF
TRBJ2-2 | TRBV3-1 | CASSQSVGLNTRELFF
TRBJ2-5 | TRBV29-1 | CSGVSEETQYF
TRBJ2-1 | TRBV28 | CASSSPGQSNEQFF
TRBJ2-7 | TRBV21-1 | CASSKVRLAPRGSEQYF
TRBJ2-1 | TRBV12-3/TRBV12-4 | CASSPLAGVFHEQFF
TRBJ2-3 | TRBV12-3/TRBV12-4 | CASSRYSSTDTQYF
TRBJ2-1 | TRBV29-1 | CSVPDRGGNEQFF
TRBJ2-7 | TRBV7-2 | CASSVTPRVSYEQYF
TRBJ2-7 | TRBV29-1 | CSVAGPYEQYF
TRBJ2-7 | TRBV7-9 | CASRPTGVGEQYF
TRBJ2-1 | TRBV2 | CASRPAGGIEFF